Listed below are T cell receptor beta chains from one sample, sequenced in a study of cytomegalovirus exposure and HLA in healthy donors. Sequencing was performed with immunoSEQ multiplex PCR; in TCRdb, only in-frame clones are kept and a portion is missing. Of roughly 100,000 clones listed, roughly 82% were seen once; the top ten hold 1.5% to 2%. Sequenced: PBMCs. The receptor source for this set is a man in his forties or fifties in good health and CMV-seronegative. CDR3s include the opening cysteine and the closing phenylalanine or tryptophan. The D gene is left open where the match is weak. Size tells how often a clone was seen (once, few, many) or the class of an expanded clone, and some rows leave it out.

D: NA; J: TRBJ1-1; V: TRBV4-3; size: NA; CDR3: CASSPASPGTEAFF; DNA: TGCGCCAGCAGCCCAGCCTCCCCGGGAACTGAAGCTTTCTTT
D: TRBD2; J: TRBJ2-1; V: TRBV27; size: NA; CDR3: CAGSNLAGAQGQFF; DNA: TGTGCCGGCAGTAATCTAGCGGGGGCACAAGGGCAGTTCTTC
D: TRBD1; J: TRBJ2-3; V: TRBV6-6; size: NA; CDR3: CASRPTGVTDTQYF; DNA: TGTGCCAGCAGACCGACAGGGGTCACAGATACGCAGTATTTT
D: NA; J: TRBJ2-3; V: TRBV15; size: NA; CDR3: CATSTGRQVGTDTQYF; DNA: TGTGCCACCAGCACCGGCCGGCAGGTAGGCACAGATACGCAGTATTTT
D: TRBD1; J: TRBJ2-5; V: TRBV12-5; size: NA; CDR3: CASDLQGVGQETQYF; DNA: TGTGCTAGTGACCTACAGGGGGTGGGCCAAGAGACCCAGTACTTC
D: TRBD1; J: TRBJ2-5; V: TRBV9; size: NA; CDR3: CASSPRTGGQETQYF; DNA: TGTGCCAGCAGCCCAAGGACAGGAGGCCAAGAGACCCAGTACTTC
D: NA; J: TRBJ1-2; V: TRBV7-6; size: NA; CDR3: CASSSLGAGYGYTF; DNA: TGTGCCAGCAGCAGCTTAGGTGCAGGGTATGGCTACACCTTC
D: NA; J: TRBJ2-2; V: TRBV6-1; size: NA; CDR3: CASSSRLNTGELFF; DNA: TGTGCCAGCAGTTCCAGATTGAACACCGGGGAGCTGTTTTTT
D: TRBD2; J: TRBJ2-3; V: TRBV7-8; size: few; CDR3: CASSFGGGSTDTQYF; DNA: TGTGCCAGCAGCTTTGGGGGGGGGAGCACAGATACGCAGTATTTT
D: TRBD2; J: TRBJ2-1; V: TRBV7-7; size: NA; CDR3: CASSLAPLAGGPGEQFF; DNA: TGTGCCAGCAGCTTAGCCCCACTAGCGGGGGGGCCGGGGGAGCAGTTCTTC
D: TRBD1; J: TRBJ1-5; V: TRBV6-1; size: once; CDR3: CASSSNRGSQPQHF; DNA: TGTGCCAGCAGTTCTAACAGGGGGAGTCAGCCCCAGCATTTT
D: NA; J: TRBJ1-4; V: TRBV28; size: NA; CDR3: CASRSRHEKLFF; DNA: TGTGCCAGCAGGAGCAGGCATGAAAAACTGTTTTTT
D: NA; J: TRBJ1-2; V: TRBV25-1; size: NA; CDR3: CASSATTGNYGYTF; DNA: TGTGCCAGCAGTGCAACAACAGGGAACTATGGCTACACCTTC
D: TRBD1; J: TRBJ1-6; V: TRBV27; size: NA; CDR3: CASSLYPRQGKDSPLHF; DNA: TGTGCCAGCAGTTTATATCCCCGACAGGGAAAAGATTCACCCCTCCACTTT
D: TRBD1; J: TRBJ2-7; V: TRBV5-1; size: once; CDR3: CASSLEIRDRGNEQYF; DNA: TGCGCCAGCAGCTTGGAAATCCGGGACAGGGGGAACGAGCAGTACTTC
D: TRBD1; J: TRBJ1-4; V: TRBV4-1; size: NA; CDR3: CASSQYSRTGDEKLFF; DNA: TGCGCCAGCAGCCAATATTCAAGGACAGGGGACGAAAAACTGTTTTTT
D: TRBD1; J: TRBJ2-2; V: TRBV7-2; size: NA; CDR3: CASSFNRGTGELFF; DNA: TGTGCCAGCAGCTTCAACAGGGGAACCGGGGAGCTGTTTTTT
D: TRBD1; J: TRBJ1-1; V: TRBV5-1; size: NA; CDR3: CASSRSGGENTEAFF; DNA: TGCGCCAGCAGCCGTTCAGGGGGTGAAAACACTGAAGCTTTCTTT
D: NA; J: TRBJ1-4; V: TRBV7-2; size: NA; CDR3: CASSSSAGFGEKLFF; DNA: TGTGCCAGCAGCTCCAGCGCCGGGTTTGGAGAAAAACTGTTTTTT
D: TRBD1; J: TRBJ1-5; V: TRBV5-1; size: few; CDR3: CASSYRTGGGQPQHF; DNA: TGCGCCAGCAGCTATAGGACAGGTGGGGGGCAGCCCCAGCATTTT
D: TRBD1; J: TRBJ1-1; V: TRBV7-9; size: NA; CDR3: CASSRLDREAFF; DNA: TGTGCCAGCAGTCGTCTGGACAGGGAAGCTTTCTTT
D: NA; J: TRBJ2-3; V: TRBV6-1; size: NA; CDR3: CASSEAQGSRAADTQYF; DNA: TGTGCCAGCAGTGAAGCGCAGGGATCCCGGGCGGCAGATACGCAGTATTTT
D: NA; J: TRBJ2-7; V: TRBV30; size: few; CDR3: CAWSPLGGYYEQYF; DNA: TGTGCCTGGAGCCCCCTTGGGGGGTACTACGAGCAGTACTTC
D: NA; J: TRBJ2-7; V: TRBV7-2; size: once; CDR3: CASSVGTFEQYF; DNA: TGTGCCAGCAGCGTCGGGACTTTCGAGCAGTACTTC
D: NA; J: TRBJ1-5; V: TRBV2; size: NA; CDR3: CASGGFNQPQHF; DNA: TGTGCCAGCGGCGGATTCAATCAGCCCCAGCATTTT
D: TRBD1; J: TRBJ1-6; V: TRBV28; size: NA; CDR3: CASNRQGKGPLHF; DNA: TGTGCCAGCAACCGACAGGGAAAGGGACCCCTCCACTTT
D: NA; J: TRBJ1-6; V: TRBV5-4; size: NA; CDR3: CASSFVATGRSPLHF; DNA: TGTGCCAGCAGCTTCGTGGCTACAGGGCGATCACCCCTCCACTTT
D: NA; J: TRBJ1-1; V: TRBV6-5; size: NA; CDR3: CASSYSQRTELAFF; DNA: TGTGCCAGCAGTTACTCACAACGGACAGAACTAGCTTTCTTT
D: NA; J: TRBJ2-7; V: TRBV5-1; size: few; CDR3: CASSFQGNYEQYF; DNA: TGCGCCAGCAGCTTCCAGGGCAACTACGAGCAGTACTTC
D: NA; J: TRBJ2-2; V: TRBV2; size: few; CDR3: CASSVTGNTGELFF; DNA: TGTGCCAGCAGTGTGACGGGGAACACCGGGGAGCTGTTTTTT
D: NA; J: TRBJ1-5; V: TRBV11-2; size: NA; CDR3: CASSLALSGQPQHF; DNA: TGTGCCAGCAGCTTAGCCCTCTCGGGACAGCCCCAGCATTTT
D: NA; J: TRBJ1-1; V: TRBV7-9; size: NA; CDR3: CASSLQGIIAEAFF; DNA: TGTGCCAGCAGCTTACAGGGGATCATCGCTGAAGCTTTCTTT
D: TRBD1; J: TRBJ1-5; V: TRBV27; size: NA; CDR3: CASSLLFPGGLEAQHF; DNA: TGTGCCAGCAGTTTACTTTTCCCAGGGGGTCTAGAGGCCCAGCATTTT
D: NA; J: TRBJ1-1; V: TRBV19; size: NA; CDR3: CASSPAGVGFEAFF; DNA: TGTGCCAGTAGTCCAGCGGGAGTGGGTTTTGAAGCTTTCTTT
D: TRBD1; J: TRBJ1-4; V: TRBV4-3; size: NA; CDR3: CASSQEGDSHEKLFF; DNA: TGCGCCAGCAGCCAAGAAGGGGACAGTCATGAAAAACTGTTTTTT
D: NA; J: TRBJ1-1; V: TRBV29-1; size: NA; CDR3: CSVEQGMNTEAFF; DNA: TGCAGCGTTGAGCAGGGGATGAACACTGAAGCTTTCTTT
D: NA; J: TRBJ2-1; V: TRBV30; size: NA; CDR3: CALTAGASHNEQFF; DNA: TGTGCCTTGACGGCAGGGGCCAGCCACAATGAGCAGTTCTTC
D: TRBD1; J: TRBJ1-2; V: TRBV7-2; size: NA; CDR3: CASSLRGPYGYTF; DNA: TGTGCCAGCAGCTTAAGGGGGCCATATGGCTACACCTTC
D: TRBD1; J: TRBJ2-5; V: TRBV5-8; size: NA; CDR3: CASSLGGQVPETQYF; DNA: TGTGCCAGCAGCTTGGGGGGACAGGTTCCGGAGACCCAGTACTTC
D: TRBD2; J: TRBJ2-1; V: TRBV7-6; size: NA; CDR3: CASSLGRRRERGGFNEQFF; DNA: TGTGCCAGCAGCTTAGGCCGGCGACGAGAGCGGGGGGGATTCAATGAGCAGTTCTTC
D: NA; J: TRBJ2-3; V: TRBV5-6; size: NA; CDR3: CASSLGGGGTDTQYF; DNA: TGTGCCAGCAGCCTAGGAGGGGGCGGAACAGATACGCAGTATTTT
D: NA; J: TRBJ1-1; V: TRBV10-3; size: NA; CDR3: CAISEGRAEAFF; DNA: TGTGCCATCAGTGAAGGCAGGGCTGAAGCTTTCTTT
D: TRBD2; J: TRBJ2-1; V: TRBV11-2; size: NA; CDR3: CASIRLAGGYGDEQFF; DNA: TGTGCCAGCATCAGACTAGCGGGGGGGTACGGGGATGAGCAGTTCTTC
D: NA; J: TRBJ2-5; V: TRBV21-1; size: NA; CDR3: CASRQTPGLGQETQYF; DNA: TGTGCCAGCCGGCAAACGCCGGGACTAGGTCAAGAGACCCAGTACTTC
D: NA; J: TRBJ1-2; V: TRBV6-5; size: NA; CDR3: CASSSGGVVPYGYTF; DNA: TGTGCCAGCAGTTCGGGGGGGGTTGTCCCTTATGGCTACACCTTC
D: NA; J: TRBJ2-6; V: TRBV19; size: once; CDR3: CASSATGSSGANVLTF; DNA: TGTGCCAGTAGCGCAACAGGGTCCTCTGGGGCCAACGTCCTGACTTTC
D: NA; J: TRBJ1-5; V: TRBV10-2; size: NA; CDR3: CASRRTEINQPQHF; DNA: TGCGCCAGCAGGAGGACAGAGATCAATCAGCCCCAGCATTTT
D: TRBD1; J: TRBJ1-2; V: TRBV7-9; size: once; CDR3: CASSFLQGEGDYGYTF; DNA: TGTGCCAGCAGCTTTCTACAGGGGGAAGGGGACTATGGCTACACCTTC
D: NA; J: TRBJ2-2; V: TRBV19; size: NA; CDR3: CASSAGFPGELFF; DNA: TGTGCCAGTAGTGCAGGGTTCCCCGGGGAGCTGTTTTTT
D: NA; J: TRBJ1-3; V: TRBV21-1; size: NA; CDR3: CASSTPSGNTIYF; DNA: TGTGCCAGCAGTACTCCCTCTGGAAACACCATATATTTT
D: TRBD1; J: TRBJ2-1; V: TRBV4-3; size: NA; CDR3: CASSQDWTGGNEQFF; DNA: TGCGCCAGCAGCCAAGACTGGACAGGGGGCAATGAGCAGTTCTTC
D: NA; J: TRBJ1-3; V: TRBV10-3; size: NA; CDR3: CAIRDTVSGNTIYF; DNA: TGTGCCATCAGGGACACCGTCTCTGGAAACACCATATATTTT
D: TRBD1; J: TRBJ1-5; V: TRBV7-9; size: NA; CDR3: CASSTTGGQPQHF; DNA: TGTGCCAGCAGCACGACAGGGGGTCAGCCCCAGCATTTT
D: NA; J: TRBJ1-6; V: TRBV30; size: NA; CDR3: CAYRVVPLHF; DNA: TGTGCCTACAGGGTGGTCCCCCTCCACTTT